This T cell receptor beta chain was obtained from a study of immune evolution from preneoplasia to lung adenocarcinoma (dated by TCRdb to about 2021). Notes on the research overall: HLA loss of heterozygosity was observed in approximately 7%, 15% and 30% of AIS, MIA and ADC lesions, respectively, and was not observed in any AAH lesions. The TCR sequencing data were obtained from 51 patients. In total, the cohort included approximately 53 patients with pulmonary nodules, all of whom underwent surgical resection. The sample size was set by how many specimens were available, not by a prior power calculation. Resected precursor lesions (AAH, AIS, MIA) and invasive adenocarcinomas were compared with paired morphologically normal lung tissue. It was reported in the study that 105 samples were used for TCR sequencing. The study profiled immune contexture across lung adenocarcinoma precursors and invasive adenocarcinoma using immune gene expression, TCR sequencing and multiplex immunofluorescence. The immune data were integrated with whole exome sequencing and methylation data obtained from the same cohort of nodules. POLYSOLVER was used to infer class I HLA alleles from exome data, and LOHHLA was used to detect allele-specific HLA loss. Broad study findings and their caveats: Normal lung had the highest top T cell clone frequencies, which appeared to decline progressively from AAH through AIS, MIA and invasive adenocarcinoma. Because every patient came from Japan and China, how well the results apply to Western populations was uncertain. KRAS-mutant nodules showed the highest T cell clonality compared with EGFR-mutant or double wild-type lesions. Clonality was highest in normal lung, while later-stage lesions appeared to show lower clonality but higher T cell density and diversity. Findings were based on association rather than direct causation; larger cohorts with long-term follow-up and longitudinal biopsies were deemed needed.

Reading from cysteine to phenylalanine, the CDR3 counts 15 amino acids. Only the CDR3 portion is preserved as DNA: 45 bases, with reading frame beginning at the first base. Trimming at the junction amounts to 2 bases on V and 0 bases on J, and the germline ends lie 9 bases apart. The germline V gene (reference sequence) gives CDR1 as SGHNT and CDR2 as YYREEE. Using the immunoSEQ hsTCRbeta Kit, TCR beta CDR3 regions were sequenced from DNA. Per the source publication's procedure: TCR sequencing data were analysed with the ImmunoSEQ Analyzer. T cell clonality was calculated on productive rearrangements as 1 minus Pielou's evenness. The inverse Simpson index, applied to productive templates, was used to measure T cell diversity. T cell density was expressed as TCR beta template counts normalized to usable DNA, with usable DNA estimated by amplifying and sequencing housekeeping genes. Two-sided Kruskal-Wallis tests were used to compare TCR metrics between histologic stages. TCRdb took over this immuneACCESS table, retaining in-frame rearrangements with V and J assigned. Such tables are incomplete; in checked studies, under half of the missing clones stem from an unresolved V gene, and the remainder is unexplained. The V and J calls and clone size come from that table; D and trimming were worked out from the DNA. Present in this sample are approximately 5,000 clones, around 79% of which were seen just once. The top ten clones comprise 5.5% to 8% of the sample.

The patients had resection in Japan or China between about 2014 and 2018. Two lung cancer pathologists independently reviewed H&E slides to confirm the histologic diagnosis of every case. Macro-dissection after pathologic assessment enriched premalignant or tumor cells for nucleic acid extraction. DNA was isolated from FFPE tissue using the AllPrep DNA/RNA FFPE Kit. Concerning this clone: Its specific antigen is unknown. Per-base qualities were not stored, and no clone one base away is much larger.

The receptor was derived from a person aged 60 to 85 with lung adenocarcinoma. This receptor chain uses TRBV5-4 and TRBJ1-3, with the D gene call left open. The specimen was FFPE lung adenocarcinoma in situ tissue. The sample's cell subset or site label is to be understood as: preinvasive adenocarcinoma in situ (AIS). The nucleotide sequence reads TGTGCCAGCAGCTTTTCAGGACCCTCTGGAAACACCATATATTTT. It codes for CASSFSGPSGNTIYF.